The 32 T cell receptor beta chains listed next were all sequenced from one sample in a study of T cell changes during pregnancy in multiple sclerosis. Repertoires were generated with immunoSEQ multiplex PCR, while TCRdb's copy carries only in-frame clones and drops some. The repertoire holds roughly 38,000 clones, with 80% to 95% as singletons. The sequences come from CD8+ T cells from peripheral blood mononuclear cells, collected in the first trimester of pregnancy. The receptors shown here come from a female donor with multiple sclerosis, enrolled in a pregnancy study.

This chain uses TRBV27 with TRBJ2-2; possibly TRBD2 for D (5 bases). V gave up 7 bases and J gave up 6 bases, with 24 bases separating them. The germline V gene has CDR1 MNHEY and CDR2 SMNVEV (reference sequence). This CDR3 has 17 residues. As DNA, the CDR3 is TGTGCCAGCACCAGCCGTCCGGGGAACCACGGATCCGGGGAGCTGTTTTTT. It translates to CASTSRPGNHGSGELFF.

The CDR3: CASSSERDSYYGYTF. The CDR3 bases are TGTGCCAGCAGTTCCGAGCGGGACTCTTACTATGGCTACACCTTC. The chain uses TRBV27 and TRBJ1-2; D possibly corresponds to TRBD1 (5 bases). Germline values: CDR1 MNHEY, CDR2 SMNVEV (reference sequence). The length of the CDR3 is 15 residues. V gave up 4 bases and J gave up 3 bases, with 15 bases separating them.

The sample holds one count of this clone. This chain joins TRBV28 and TRBJ1-2; 7 nucleotides line up with TRBD1. This CDR3 has 14 amino acids. V lost 4 bases and J lost 1; bases outside the gene matches: 3. Germline values: CDR1 MDHEN, CDR2 SYDVKM. The CDR3 region is CASSYPGGNYGYTF. CDR3 DNA sequence: TGTGCCAGCAGTTACCCAGGGGGTAACTATGGCTACACCTTC.

The chain joins TRBV19 to TRBJ1-1; 8 positions match TRBD1. The CDR3 sequence is 14 residues long. V lost 5 bases, J lost 6 bases, and 8 bases stayed unmatched. Per germline, CDR1 LNHDA and CDR2 SQIVND (reference sequence). The CDR3 region has the DNA TGTGCCAGTAGTCCCGTGACAGGGGCGCCTGAAGCTTTCTTT. Translation gives CASSPVTGAPEAFF.

This clone was counted only a few times. This sequence joins TRBV9 and TRBJ1-1; tentatively, D is TRBD1 (5 bases). V was shortened by 4 bases and J by 3 bases, with 19 bases between the two germline ends. From germline, CDR1 is SGDLS and CDR2 YYNGEE. CDR3 size: 16 residues. The CDR3 region is CASSPHGGPGDTEAFF. The CDR3 DNA follows: TGTGCCAGCAGCCCCCACGGGGGACCGGGGGACACTGAAGCTTTCTTT.

The V call is TRBV5-1, the J call TRBJ2-7; D ambiguous. Trimming shortened V by 2 bases and J by 2 bases, and 17 bases separated the two germline ends. Looked up from germline, CDR1 is SGHRS and CDR2 is YFSETQ. CDR3 size: 16 residues. The CDR3 DNA sequence: TGCGCCAGCAGCTTAAGCGTCCTTCACGGTCCCTACGAGCAGTACTTC. Residues: CASSLSVLHGPYEQYF.

V usage is TRBV29-1 and J usage is TRBJ2-1; 15 bases align to TRBD2. The CDR3 extends over 16 amino acids. V lost 8 bases and J lost 0; bases outside the gene matches: 5. The germline CDR1 and CDR2 sequences are SQVTM and ANQGSEA. The CDR3 DNA sequence: TGCAGCATCTGGACTAGCGGGAGGGCCTCCTACAATGAGCAGTTCTTC. This sequence encodes CSIWTSGRASYNEQFF.

This clone was picked up one time. The V and J genes are TRBV14 and TRBJ2-3; 7 bases match TRBD1. Germline CDR1 and CDR2: SGHDN and FVKESK. CDR3 length: 15 residues. Trimming took 4 bases from V and 1 from J; bases not matched to a gene: 5. The CDR3 DNA follows: TGTGCCAGCAGCCTTAGGACAGGAGGCACAGATACGCAGTATTTT. Protein product: CASSLRTGGTDTQYF.

This chain uses TRBV27 with TRBJ2-1; 11 nucleotides agree with TRBD1. Germline lookup yields CDR1 MNHEY and CDR2 SMNVEV (reference sequence). The CDR3 totals 16 residues. V trimming: 4 bases; J trimming: 8 bases; junction bases outside the gene matches: 10. CDR3 amino acids: CASSSLGQGGPDEQFF. For the CDR3, the DNA is TGTGCCAGCAGTTCACTGGGACAGGGGGGTCCGGATGAGCAGTTCTTC.

This chain joins TRBV11-2 and TRBJ2-7, with TRBD1 as a possible D gene (5 bases). This CDR3 is built from 16 residues. Trimming left V 4 bases short and J 2 bases short, with 18 bases between. From germline, CDR1 is SGHAT and CDR2 FQNNGV. CDR3: CASSSRVGDSPYEQYF. CDR3 nucleotide sequence: TGTGCCAGCAGCTCCCGGGTCGGCGACAGTCCCTACGAGCAGTACTTC.

V and J are TRBV2 and TRBJ2-1, with 7 bases fitting TRBD2. The length of the CDR3 is 16 residues. Trimming removed 2 bases from V and 1 base from J; junction bases left unmatched: 5. Germline V gives CDR1 SNHLY, CDR2 FYNNEI. The CDR3 is CASSESLAESYNEQFF. The CDR3 DNA reads TGTGCCAGCAGTGAAAGCCTAGCGGAATCCTACAATGAGCAGTTCTTC.

The rearrangement uses TRBV10-1 and TRBJ1-3; 11 bases map to TRBD1. The CDR3 runs 18 residues. CDR1 is WNHNN, CDR2 SYGVQD, per germline (reference sequence). V shed 9 bases and J 0 bases; nucleotides not matched to a gene: 13. Written as DNA, the CDR3 is TGCGCCAGGATGAACCGGGACAGGGGGGGATCCTCTGGAAACACCATATATTTT. Translated: CARMNRDRGGSSGNTIYF.

This sequence joins TRBV27 and TRBJ2-7; TRBD1 is a possible D gene (6 bases). Trimming cost V 6 bases and J 4 bases, with 16 bases left between them. In germline, CDR1 is MNHEY, CDR2 SMNVEV (reference sequence). CDR3 size: 14 residues. In DNA, the CDR3 is TGTGCCAGCAGCGGGACCAGGGGCGGATACGAGCAGTACTTC. This sequence encodes CASSGTRGGYEQYF.

The CDR3: CASSLVGGDTQYF. For the CDR3, the DNA is TGTGCCAGCAGTTTAGTGGGAGGAGATACGCAGTATTTT. The rearrangement joins TRBV27 to TRBJ2-3; possibly TRBD2 for D (6 bases). Trimming shortened V by 2 bases and J by 5 bases, and 8 bases separated the two germline ends. Looked up from germline, CDR1 is MNHEY and CDR2 is SMNVEV (reference sequence). The CDR3 runs 13 residues.

J is TRBJ2-1 and V is TRBV9, with D unclear. The CDR3 sequence is 16 residues long. Germline V gene sequence: CDR1 SGDLS, CDR2 YYNGEE. The ends were cut back, 3 bases at V and 2 bases at J, with 15 bases in the middle. Written as DNA, the CDR3 is TGTGCCAGCAGCGCAGATTTGGCGGTGGCCTACAATGAGCAGTTCTTC. Its protein product is CASSADLAVAYNEQFF.

This clone was recorded only once. The CDR3 coding sequence is TGTGCCAGCAGCAAGGGGGTTTCCTACGAGCAGTACTTC. It codes for CASSKGVSYEQYF. The chain carries TRBV11-2 and TRBJ2-7, with a weak D call TRBD1 (6 bases). CDR1 and CDR2 (germline): SGHAT, FQNNGV. The CDR3 covers 13 residues. V gave up 5 bases and J gave up 1 base, with 9 bases separating them. Using reference TRBV11-2 and TRBJ2-7 for the parts outside the CDR3, the full variable domain is EAGVAQSPRYKIIEKRQSVAFWCNPISGHATLYWYQQILGQGPKLLIQFQNNGVVDDSQLPKDRFSAERLKGVDSTLKIQPAKLEDSAVYLCASSKGVSYEQYFGPGTRLTVT.

This sequence joins TRBV6-1 and TRBJ2-2, with 8 bases identical to TRBD2. J gave up 0 bases and V 4 bases, and 10 bases lay outside the gene matches. The germline CDR1 and CDR2 sequences are MNHNS and SASEGT. This CDR3 spans 18 amino acids. The CDR3 loop is CASSGASGYTANTGELFF. CDR3 sequence (DNA): TGTGCCAGCAGTGGCGCTAGCGGGTACACCGCGAACACCGGGGAGCTGTTTTTT.

The chain links TRBV30 to TRBJ2-1, with TRBD2 matching over 11 bases. Losses at the gene ends were 5 bases for V and 12 bases for J; bases not matched to a gene: 12. The germline CDR1 and CDR2 sequences are GTSNPN and SVGIG (reference sequence). The CDR3 runs to 14 residues. The CDR3 DNA is TGTGCCTGGCCGACTAGCGGGGCCTCTAGCGGGCAGTTCTTC. This gives the protein CAWPTSGASSGQFF. Looking up the rest from reference TRBV30 and TRBJ2-1 gives the full variable domain: SQTIHQWPATLVQPVGSPLSLECTVEGTSNPNLYWYRQAAGRGLQLLFYSVGIGQISSEVPQNLSASRPQDRQFILSSKKLLLSDSGFYLCAWPTSGASSGQFFGPGTRLTVL.

The chain couples TRBV5-1 to TRBJ1-4; D is perhaps TRBD1 (5 bases). Trimming pared 0 bases from V and 7 bases from J, leaving 13 bases between. The CDR3 is 15 amino acids. Germline CDR1 SGHRS, CDR2 YFSETQ. This chain's CDR3 is CASSLEAGLSEKLFF. CDR3 DNA sequence: TGCGCCAGCAGCTTGGAGGCAGGGTTGAGTGAAAAACTGTTTTTT.

The chain recombines TRBV6-5 with TRBJ2-2; D is perhaps TRBD2 (5 bases). V was shortened by 0 bases and J by 7 bases, with 9 bases between the two germline ends. This CDR3 has 14 residues. Germline V gene lookup returns CDR1 MNHEY and CDR2 SVGAGI. The CDR3 protein is CASSYSKGSGELFF. As DNA, the CDR3 is TGTGCCAGCAGTTACTCGAAAGGGAGCGGGGAGCTGTTTTTT.

The chain recombines TRBV30 with TRBJ1-1; D unclear. The CDR3 length is 14 residues. V lost 1 base and J lost 7, with 16 bases in between. Germline CDR1 GTSNPN, CDR2 SVGIG (reference sequence). Written as DNA, the CDR3 is TGTGCCTGGAGTGGGCCCGTGGTGGCCCGTGAAGCTTTCTTT. This encodes CAWSGPVVAREAFF.

The gene calls are TRBV4-1 and TRBJ1-2, with D possibly being TRBD1 (6 bases). V gave up 3 bases and J gave up 7 bases, with 24 bases separating them. Germline lookup yields CDR1 MGHRA and CDR2 YSYEKL. The CDR3 length is 17 residues. In DNA form, the CDR3 reads TGCGCCAGCAGCCACAAGCCGCTACAGGGTAGGATAGGTGGCTACACCTTC. Residues: CASSHKPLQGRIGGYTF.

The chain couples TRBV2 to TRBJ2-5; TRBD2 might be the D (7 bases). V lost 1 base to trimming and J lost 5 bases, with 23 bases between them. The CDR3 has 18 residues. Germline V gene sequence: CDR1 SNHLY, CDR2 FYNNEI. The CDR3 here is CASSEEMRGGDITETQYF. The CDR3 DNA sequence: TGTGCCAGCAGTGAAGAAATGAGGGGGGGAGATATCACGGAGACCCAGTACTTC.

V and J are TRBV9 and TRBJ1-3, with D possibly matching TRBD1 (5 bases). The CDR3 runs 14 residues. From germline, CDR1 is SGDLS and CDR2 YYNGEE. Trimming removed 0 bases from V and 7 bases from J, with 11 bases in between. The CDR3 DNA follows: TGTGCCAGCAGCGTAGGAGGGACTGCGAACACCATATATTTT. Translated, it gives CASSVGGTANTIYF.

The chain has TRBV4-2 and TRBJ2-7, with D possibly TRBD2 on 5 matching bases. This CDR3 is built from 16 residues. The germline CDR1 and CDR2 sequences are LGHNA and YNFKEQ. The V gene lost 0 bases and the J gene lost 1 base, with 13 bases spanning the gap. CDR3 protein: CASSQDSATTSYEQYF. CDR3 in DNA: TGTGCCAGCAGCCAAGATAGTGCGACTACTTCCTACGAGCAGTACTTC.

The rearrangement links TRBV4-2 to TRBJ2-1; D perhaps matches TRBD2 (5 bases). V shed 0 bases and J shed 6 bases, with 12 bases lying between them. The germline V gene encodes CDR1 LGHNA and CDR2 YNFKEQ. The CDR3 contains 15 residues. For the CDR3, the DNA is TGTGCCAGCAGCCAAGATTTTAGCGAAAGCAATGAGCAGTTCTTC. This codes for CASSQDFSESNEQFF.

The rearrangement joins TRBV6-4 to TRBJ2-1, with TRBD1 matching over 8 bases. Germline CDR1 is MRHNA and CDR2 is SNTAGT. J gave up 9 bases and V 5 bases, and 3 bases lay outside the gene matches. The CDR3 extends over 12 amino acids. The CDR3 bases are TGTGCCAGCAGTTTGGGACAGGCTGAGCAGTTCTTC. Translating it yields CASSLGQAEQFF.

The rearrangement links TRBV15 to TRBJ1-1; a possible D gene is TRBD1 (5 bases). The germline V gene has CDR1 LNHNV and CDR2 YYDKDF (reference sequence). The CDR3 loop spans 15 amino acids. V was pared by 5 bases and J by 1 base, with 14 bases between. The CDR3 DNA reads as TGTGCCACCAGCCCCTTCCCCAGGGCGAACACTGAAGCTTTCTTT. This gives the protein CATSPFPRANTEAFF.

This clone was found a few times. This chain connects TRBV6-6 to TRBJ1-2; 7 bases align to TRBD1. The germline gives CDR1 MNHNY, CDR2 SVGAGI (reference sequence). This CDR3 has 14 residues. The ends lost 6 bases at V and 0 bases at J; junction bases unmatched: 4. The CDR3 is CASSTGVPNYGYTF. In nucleotides, the CDR3 is TGTGCCAGCAGCACAGGGGTCCCTAACTATGGCTACACCTTC.

The chain recombines TRBV5-1 with TRBJ2-2, with 9 bases lining up with TRBD2. Germline trimming cut 0 bases from V and 8 bases from J; bases unmatched to any gene: 2. Germline V gives CDR1 SGHRS, CDR2 YFSETQ. CDR3 length: 14 amino acids. In DNA form, the CDR3 reads TGCGCCAGCAGCTTGGTTAGCGGGAGTGGGGAGCTGTTTTTT. Translating it yields CASSLVSGSGELFF.

The DNA for the CDR3 is TGTGCCAGCAGTTTATCAAATCATCCCTCCTACAATGAGCAGTTCTTC. Protein sequence: CASSLSNHPSYNEQFF. The V gene is TRBV27, the J gene TRBJ2-1; D uncertain. Germline assignment: CDR1 MNHEY and CDR2 SMNVEV (reference sequence). CDR3 length: 16 residues. The V end lost 0 bases, the J end lost 0 bases, and 9 bases lay between the germline ends.

This clone has a single count. The chain has TRBV19 and TRBJ2-4; D call uncertain. The V end lost 4 bases, the J end lost 5 bases, and 6 bases lay between the germline ends. The CDR3 covers 12 residues. Germline lookup yields CDR1 LNHDA and CDR2 SQIVND (reference sequence). The CDR3 spells CASSRLENIQYF. CDR3 nucleotides: TGTGCCAGTAGTAGGCTGGAAAACATTCAGTACTTC.